The source of this T cell receptor (beta chain) is a study of STAT5B mutations in CD4+ large granular lymphocyte leukemia. Points from the study as a whole: Top patient clones used TRBV06 genes more often: 8/27 versus 2/35 in controls.

Concerning this clone: What it binds is unknown.

Trimming took off 4 bases at V and 0 bases at J, with 16 bases between the two ends. Germline V gene sequence: CDR1 SGHDT, CDR2 YYEEEE. The CDR3 runs to 16 residues. Sequencing was at survey level. Clones were sequenced by immunoSEQ multiplex PCR, and TCRdb holds only the in-frame ones, with some missing. The sample records roughly 46,000 clones, 80% to 85% being singletons. The V gene is TRBV5-6, the J gene TRBJ1-1; TRBD1 is a possible D gene (5 bases). Material for sequencing was CD4+ T cells from blood buffy coats. This clonotype originated in a human donor in good health. CDR3 in DNA: TGTGCCAGCAGCGCCGATACCGGGACTGTGAACACTGAAGCTTTCTTT. Its protein product is CASSADTGTVNTEAFF.